This TCR beta chain was documented in a study of breast tumors, draining lymph nodes, adjacent tissues listed by TCRdb under 2016. About the investigation overall: Breast cancer patients provided tumor, adjacent nontumor tissue and axillary lymph nodes, and the study compared the TCR beta repertoires across these three sources. In human breast cancer, the study set out to assess how tumor, surrounding tissue and draining lymph node repertoires relate to one another and whether T cells might be exchanged between them. Beyond this particular receptor, the publication reports: The data were judged consistent with most tumor T cells deriving from the lymph node and then expanding within tumor tissue. The similarity between tumor and nontumor tissue repertoires was significantly greater in luminal-like breast cancer than in basal-like breast cancer. The conclusion that tumor T cells originate in lymph nodes was framed as consistent with a hypothesis rather than directly demonstrated. Tumor T-cell repertoires showed less diversity than lymph node repertoires and more diversity than nontumor tissue repertoires, and tumor T-cell repertoires showed preferential V and J gene usage.

The sample holds many counts of this clonotype. Its antigen is still unknown. Per-base qualities were not stored, and no clone one base away is much larger. Lymph node samples were obtained from the axillary draining lymph nodes of breast cancer patients. Sequencer: Illumina HiSeq 2000. TCR beta chain libraries were generated through multiplex PCR amplification. The amplified TCR beta chain products were analyzed by high-throughput sequencing. TCRdb handled the public reads itself, with Q25 trimming in fastp and clone calling in MiXCR, and kept productive beta chains. Rows are unified per CDR3 protein, each entry keeping the most common DNA and genes. The sample has about 200,000 distinct CDR3 sequences on record, around 35% of them singletons. The biggest ten clones account for roughly 3.5% of the sample. The origin of this receptor is a female donor with breast cancer. Some clones in this sample may be carry-over from other donors' samples. Sequencing was done on a sample of axillary lymph node tissue.

The nucleotide sequence is TGTGCCAGCAGCTTGGGATTGGCATTCGGGGGTACCGGAACCTCACCCCTCCACTTT. It codes for CASSLGLAFGGTGTSPLHF. This sequence uses TRBV5-8 and TRBJ1-6, with TRBD1 as a weak D call on 5 bases. The junction shows trimming of 0 bases on V and 10 bases on J, plus 26 bases between the germline ends. The CDR3 starts with the cysteine, ends with the phenylalanine, and has 19 residues. The only DNA kept is the CDR3, 57 bases in frame from the first base. The germline V gene provides CDR1 SGHTS and CDR2 YDEGEE.